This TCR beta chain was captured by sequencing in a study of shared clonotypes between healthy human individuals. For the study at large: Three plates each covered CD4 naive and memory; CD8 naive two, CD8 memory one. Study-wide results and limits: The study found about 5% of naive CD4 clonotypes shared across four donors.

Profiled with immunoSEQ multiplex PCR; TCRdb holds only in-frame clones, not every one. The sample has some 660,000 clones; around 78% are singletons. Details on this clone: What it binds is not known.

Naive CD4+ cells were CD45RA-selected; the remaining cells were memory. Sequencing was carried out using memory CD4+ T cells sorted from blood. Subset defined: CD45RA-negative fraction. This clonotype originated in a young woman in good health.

In DNA form, the CDR3 reads TGTGCCACCAGCAGAGATCCGGGAGGAGGCAAAAACATTCAGTACTTC. Translated: CATSRDPGGGKNIQYF. The chain uses TRBV15 and TRBJ2-4; TRBD2 matches 7 bases. Germline V gives CDR1 LNHNV, CDR2 YYDKDF (reference sequence). V dropped 0 bases and J dropped 3; count of bases not matched to a gene: 5. The CDR3 spans 16 residues.